One sample yielded the 18 T cell receptor beta chains listed below, sequenced in a study of Graves' ophthalmopathy and Graves' hyperthyroidism. The study amplified TCR beta CDR3 regions using RNA transcripts. Following a first-round RT-PCR that used HTBI primers, a second-round multiplex PCR was carried out. One entry per CDR3 protein results from TCRdb running MiXCR on the multiplex PCR reads. The sample lists around 660,000 distinct CDR3 sequences; 35% to 50% were seen once. The sequenced material came from peripheral blood. The receptors stem from an adult man with Graves' ophthalmopathy.

This clonotype was counted between two and nine times. This chain joins TRBV15 and TRBJ1-2; 7 bases are a match to TRBD1. The CDR3 is 14 amino acids. Germline CDR1 is LNHNV and CDR2 is YYDKDF (reference sequence). V shed 1 base and J 4 bases; nucleotides not matched to a gene: 3. In nucleotides, the CDR3 is TGTGCCACCAGCAGAGGACAGGGTTCCTATGGCTACACCTTC. Translated, it gives CATSRGQGSYGYTF.

The CDR3 loop is CASSPGTVEVDSPLHF. CDR3 bases: TGTGCCAGCAGCCCAGGGACAGTCGAGGTAGATTCACCCCTCCACTTT. The rearrangement links TRBV9 to TRBJ1-6, with 7 bases aligning to TRBD1. The CDR3 extends over 16 amino acids. CDR1 is SGDLS, CDR2 YYNGEE, per germline. The J segment lost 8 bases and the V segment lost 4 bases, leaving 12 bases of the junction unmatched.

A note on this clonotype: One end of the junction does not line up with germline, which may come from a read error. The J gene is TRBJ2-5, the V gene TRBV2; no reliable D call. The CDR3 has 15 amino acids. Looked up from germline, CDR1 is SNHLY and CDR2 is FYNNEI. In DNA form, the CDR3 reads TGTGCCAGCAGCTTAGGTGACATCCTACAAGAGACCCAGCACTTC. Translation gives CASSLGDILQETQHF.

This clonotype came up many times. The chain recombines TRBV7-9 with TRBJ1-2; D gene uncertain. The CDR3 spans 17 residues. The ends were cut back, 7 bases at V and 4 bases at J, with 25 bases in the middle. Germline loops: CDR1 SEHNR, CDR2 FQNEAQ (reference sequence). The CDR3, as DNA: TGTGCCAGCATCCAAACGGCTAACCAGGAGATTCGCTATGGCTACACCTTC. Translation: CASIQTANQEIRYGYTF. Together with reference TRBV7-9 and TRBJ1-2, the CDR3 gives the full variable domain: DTGVSQNPRHKITKRGQNVTFRCDPISEHNRLYWYRQTLGQGPEFLTYFQNEAQLEKSRLLSDRFSAERPKGSFSTLEIQRTEQGDSAMYLCASIQTANQEIRYGYTFGSGTRLTVV.

Turning to this clonotype: In this CDR3 the conserved last residue, phenylalanine or tryptophan, is missing, so a read error is likely. No DNA is shown, since the ends of the CDR3 on it are uncertain; the CDR3 is the one TCRdb lists. The V gene is TRBV29-1, the J gene TRBJ2-6. The CDR3 spans 8 residues, counting both ends. Germline V gene lookup returns CDR1 SQVTM and CDR2 ANQGSEA. The chain's CDR3 is CSVMTGTS.

This clonotype was counted many times. The chain couples TRBV19 to TRBJ2-5; 9 bases match TRBD1. The V gene end was trimmed by 3 bases and the J gene end by 7 bases; junction bases not matched to a gene: 0. The CDR3 is 12 amino acids. Germline values: CDR1 LNHDA, CDR2 SQIVND (reference sequence). The CDR3: CASSMGQGTQYF. CDR3 coding DNA: TGTGCCAGTAGTATGGGACAGGGGACCCAGTACTTC.

This clonotype has a count of ten or more. This chain joins TRBV20-1 and TRBJ2-7; D possibly corresponds to TRBD1 (5 bases). The CDR3 runs 14 residues. The V end lost 5 bases, the J end lost 7 bases, and 21 bases lay between the germline ends. The germline gives CDR1 DFQATT, CDR2 SNEGSKA (reference sequence). CDR3 DNA: TGCAGTGCTGACAAGGACACTAATTGGGTGGAGCAGTACTTC. Translated: CSADKDTNWVEQYF.

In this sample, this clonotype turned up once. J is TRBJ2-1 and V is TRBV7-3; 8 bases line up with TRBD2. V lost 7 bases to trimming and J lost 2 bases; unmatched junction nucleotides: 4. The CDR3 is 14 amino acids. Germline V CDR1 and CDR2: SGHTA, FQGTGA. The CDR3: CASMSSGTYNEQFF. The CDR3, as DNA: TGTGCCAGCATGAGTAGCGGGACCTACAATGAGCAGTTCTTC.

About this clonotype itself: At one of its ends the junction is not consistent with the germline gene, which may arise from a read error. The chain employs TRBV24-1 and TRBJ1-5, with TRBD1 as a possible D gene (6 bases). This CDR3 has 14 amino acids. Germline CDR1 KGHDR, CDR2 SFDVKD. The CDR3 DNA is TGTGCCACCAGTGATTCGGGGGCTAATCGGCCCCAACATTTT. This encodes CATSDSGANRPQHF.

The gene calls are TRBV25-1 and TRBJ2-5; 7 bases are shared with TRBD2. There are 14 residues in the CDR3. V shed 4 bases and J 4 bases; nucleotides not matched to a gene: 6. Germline CDR1 is MGHDK and CDR2 is SYGVNS. The CDR3 sequence: CASSAGGVRETQYF. In nucleotides, the CDR3 is TGTGCCAGCAGTGCTGGGGGGGTTCGAGAGACCCAGTACTTC. Looking up the rest from reference TRBV25-1 and TRBJ2-5 gives the full variable domain: EADIYQTPRYLVIGTGKKITLECSQTMGHDKMYWYQQDPGMELHLIHYSYGVNSTEKGDLSSESTVSRIRTEHFPLTLESARPSHTSQYLCASSAGGVRETQYFGPGTRLLVL.

This clonotype occurred many times. The chain recombines TRBV15 with TRBJ2-7; 10 nucleotides match TRBD1. J lost 3 bases, V lost 4 bases, and 6 bases had no gene match. The CDR3 is 15 amino acids. From germline, CDR1 is LNHNV and CDR2 YYDKDF (reference sequence). CDR3 sequence: CATSKAGTGDYEQYF. CDR3 nucleotides: TGTGCCACCAGCAAGGCTGGGACAGGGGACTACGAGCAGTACTTC.

The chain employs TRBV5-1 and TRBJ2-7; 7 positions match TRBD2. Germline V gene data show CDR1 as SGHRS and CDR2 as YFSETQ. The CDR3 spans 15 residues. The junction had 9 bases not matched to a gene; V was cut back by 1 base and J by 5 bases. This CDR3 is CASSLIERGHHEQYF. In DNA, the CDR3 is TGCGCCAGCAGCTTGATTGAGCGGGGCCACCACGAGCAGTACTTC.

Concerning this clonotype itself: One end of the junction is discordant with germline, which a read error may explain. The gene calls are TRBV9 and TRBJ1-2; possible D gene TRBD1, 6 bases. Germline CDR1 reads SGDLS; CDR2 reads YYNGEE. The CDR3 totals 15 residues. CDR3 residues: CASSADSKPNYGHTF. The CDR3 coding sequence is TGTGCCAGCAGCGCGGACAGTAAACCTAACTATGGCCACACCTTC.

In this sample, this clonotype turned up a few times. CDR3 residues: CASRGTVTEQYF. CDR3 DNA sequence: TGTGCCAGCAGGGGGACAGTCACCGAGCAGTACTTC. The chain combines TRBV10-3 with TRBJ2-7; 7 bases are a match to TRBD1. The J segment lost 6 bases and the V segment lost 10 bases, leaving 9 bases of the junction unmatched. The CDR3 length is 12 residues. Germline values: CDR1 ENHRY, CDR2 SYGVKD.

This clonotype has a count of ten or more. The CDR3 region has the DNA TGCAGTGCTAGGTGGCTTCGGGGCTACACCTTC. It codes for CSARWLRGYTF. The gene calls are TRBV20-1 and TRBJ1-2, with D unresolved. Between the trimmed V and J ends, which lost 3 bases and 8 bases, there was a span of 10 bases. CDR3 length equals 11 residues. Germline CDR1 and CDR2: DFQATT and SNEGSKA (reference sequence).

Ten or more counts support this clonotype. The chain recombines TRBV24-1 with TRBJ2-2, with D unresolved. The CDR3 sequence is 16 residues long. Germline V gene data show CDR1 as KGHDR and CDR2 as SFDVKD. Trimming stripped 7 bases from V and 6 bases from J, with 20 bases between. For the CDR3, the DNA is TGTGCCACCAGCAAAAGGTCCATTCGGGCGGCCGGGGAGCTGTTTTTT. Its translation: CATSKRSIRAAGELFF.

This clonotype occurred many times. The V call is TRBV5-5, the J call TRBJ1-5; D gene unclear. There are 15 residues in the CDR3. The germline gives CDR1 SGHKS, CDR2 YYEKEE (reference sequence). V was cut by 4 bases and J by 2 bases, with 13 bases left in between. In DNA, the CDR3 is TGTGCCAGCAGCCTATACGACCGAGGCAATCAGCCCCAGCATTTT. Encoded protein: CASSLYDRGNQPQHF.

This clonotype was counted many times. The chain employs TRBV2 and TRBJ2-5; D gene ambiguous. Trimming took off 6 bases at V and 5 bases at J, with 10 bases between the two ends. Germline V gene sequence: CDR1 SNHLY, CDR2 FYNNEI. The CDR3 contains 12 residues. The CDR3 reads CASRGLWETQYF. The CDR3 bases are TGTGCCAGCAGGGGCCTCTGGGAGACCCAGTACTTC. The full variable domain, in which reference TRBV2 and TRBJ2-5 provide the parts outside the CDR3, is EPEVTQTPSHQVTQMGQEVILRCVPISNHLYFYWYRQILGQKVEFLVSFYNNEISEKSEIFDDQFSVERPDGSNFTLKIRSTKLEDSAMYFCASRGLWETQYFGPGTRLLVL.